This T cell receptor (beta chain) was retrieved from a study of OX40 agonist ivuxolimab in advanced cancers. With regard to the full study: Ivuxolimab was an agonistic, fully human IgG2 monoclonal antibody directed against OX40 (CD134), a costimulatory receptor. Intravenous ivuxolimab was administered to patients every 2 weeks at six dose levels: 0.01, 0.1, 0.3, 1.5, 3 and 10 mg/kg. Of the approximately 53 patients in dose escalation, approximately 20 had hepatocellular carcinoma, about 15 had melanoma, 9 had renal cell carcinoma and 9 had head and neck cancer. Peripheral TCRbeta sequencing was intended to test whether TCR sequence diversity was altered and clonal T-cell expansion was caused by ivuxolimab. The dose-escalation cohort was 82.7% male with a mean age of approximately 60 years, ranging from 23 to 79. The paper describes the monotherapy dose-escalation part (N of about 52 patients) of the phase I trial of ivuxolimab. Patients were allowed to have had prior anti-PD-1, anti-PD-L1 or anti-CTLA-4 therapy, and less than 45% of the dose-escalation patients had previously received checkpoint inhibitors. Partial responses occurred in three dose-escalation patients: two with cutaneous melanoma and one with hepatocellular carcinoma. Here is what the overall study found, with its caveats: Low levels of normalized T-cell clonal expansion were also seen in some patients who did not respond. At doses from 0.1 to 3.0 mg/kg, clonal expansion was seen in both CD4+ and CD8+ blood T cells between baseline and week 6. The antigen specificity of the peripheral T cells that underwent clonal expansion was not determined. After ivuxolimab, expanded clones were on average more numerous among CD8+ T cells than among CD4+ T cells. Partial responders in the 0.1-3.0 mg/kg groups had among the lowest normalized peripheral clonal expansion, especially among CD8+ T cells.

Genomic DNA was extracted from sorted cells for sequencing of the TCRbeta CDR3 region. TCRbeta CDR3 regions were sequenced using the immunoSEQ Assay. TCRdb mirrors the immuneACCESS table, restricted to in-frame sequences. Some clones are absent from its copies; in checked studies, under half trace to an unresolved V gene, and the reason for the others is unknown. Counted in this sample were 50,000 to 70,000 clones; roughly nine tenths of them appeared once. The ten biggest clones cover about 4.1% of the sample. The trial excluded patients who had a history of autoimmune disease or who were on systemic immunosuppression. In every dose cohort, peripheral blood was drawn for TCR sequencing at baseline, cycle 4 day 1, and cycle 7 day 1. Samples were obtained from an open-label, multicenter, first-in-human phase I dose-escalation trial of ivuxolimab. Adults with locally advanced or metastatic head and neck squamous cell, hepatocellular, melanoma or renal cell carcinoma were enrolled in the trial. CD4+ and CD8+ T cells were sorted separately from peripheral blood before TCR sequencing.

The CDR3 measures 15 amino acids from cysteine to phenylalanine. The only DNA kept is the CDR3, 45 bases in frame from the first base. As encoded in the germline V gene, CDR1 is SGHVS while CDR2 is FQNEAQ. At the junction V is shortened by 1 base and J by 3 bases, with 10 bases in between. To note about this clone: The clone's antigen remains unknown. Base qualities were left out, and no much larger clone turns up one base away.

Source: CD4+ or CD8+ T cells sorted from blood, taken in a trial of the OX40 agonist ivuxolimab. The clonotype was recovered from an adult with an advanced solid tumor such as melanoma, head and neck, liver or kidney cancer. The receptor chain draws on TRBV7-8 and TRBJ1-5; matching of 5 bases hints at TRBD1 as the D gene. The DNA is TGTGCCAGCAGCTTAGGACGGGACCCCAATCAGCCCCAGCATTTT. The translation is CASSLGRDPNQPQHF.